This TCR beta chain emerged from a study of T cell responses to AZD1222 COVID-19 vaccine (dated by TCRdb to 2020 to 2022). Concerning the study at large: A total of 230 to 250 trial participants underwent TCR sequencing, of whom some 210 received two doses of AZD1222 and some 25 received two doses of the MenACWY control vaccine. Trial participants were enrolled by age into subgroups of 18-55, 56-69 and 70-plus years, and roughly 150, 30 and 60 TCR-sequenced participants, respectively, were included in these subgroups.

The CDR3 regions of human TCRbeta chains were subjected to immunosequencing. In the original analysis: TCRs in the repertoires were matched against a reference library of SARS-CoV-2-specific TCRs that had been generated with the MIRA antigen-specificity platform. Breadth was defined as the fraction of unique TCRs that were SARS-CoV-2-associated. Depth was defined as the fraction of total T cells that were SARS-CoV-2-associated. Using the MIRA data, each spike-specific TCR was mapped to the spike region that the TCR reacts to and placed in a CD4 or CD8 class. Log10-transformed breadth and depth values were compared by one-way ANOVA with Sidak's multiple comparisons tests. Not all clones reach the TCRdb copy of this immuneACCESS table, which keeps in-frame sequences only. Checked studies attribute under half of the gap to unresolved V genes and leave the rest unexplained. D and trimming were read from the DNA, whereas the V and J calls and clone size are those reported in that table. The sample table shows approximately 140,000 clones, and over 90% are seen once. The ten top clones hold around 0.9% of the sample.

The meaning of the sample's time point label: baseline before first vaccination. This specimen's treatment or condition label, interpreted: meningococcal conjugate vaccine given as trial control. Samples from vaccinated people were obtained from the UK trials COV001 and COV002, which included a single-blind randomized controlled phase 2/3 trial of AZD1222 (ChAdOx1 nCoV-19) in healthy adults. Trial participant PBMC samples were collected at day 0 and day 28 after the second dose for TCRbeta chain sequencing. Overall results and qualifications from the work: Participants were mostly white British and included more females than males, and it was suggested by the authors that clonal diversity may have been underestimated. Conclusions about previously exposed vaccinees are limited, since just five to seven AZD1222 recipients were seropositive for SARS-CoV-2 at baseline. The 56-69-year group was small, and its depth increase did not reach significance, likely because of low power. Epitopes outside the regions mutated in the B.1.351 and B.1.1.7 variants were reportedly recognized by nearly half of the unique spike-specific TCRs. Because no day 14 peak-response samples were available, repertoires were characterized only after the peak T cell response. A significant rise in spike-specific TCR breadth and depth was observed after two AZD1222 doses relative to day 0 and relative to MenACWY recipients. The whole spike protein was spanned by vaccine-associated CD4 TCRs, and dominant responses were seen in regions 160-218 and 743-854.

CDR1 and CDR2, looked up from the germline V gene, are MDHEN and SYDVKM. Spanning cysteine to phenylalanine, the CDR3 consists of 14 amino acids. Only the CDR3 DNA is retained, 42 bases long and in frame from the first base. Trimming accounts for 8 bases at V and 4 bases at J, while the number of junction bases matched to no gene is 7. Notes on this clone: Its antigen is unknown. Per-nucleotide qualities are absent, and no much larger clonotype sits a single base away.

The sequence links TRBV28 to TRBJ2-3; the junction holds 9 bases that match TRBD1. The TCR was taken from an adult in good health. The starting material was peripheral blood, obtained on day 0 of MenACWY control vaccination. The DNA sequence is as follows: TGTGCCAGCTGGCCGGGACAGGGCGCAGATACGCAGTATTTT. Its coded protein is CASWPGQGADTQYF.